The 22 T cell receptor beta chains below all came from one sample that was sequenced in a study of technical replicates of blood from several donors. The table came from immunoSEQ multiplex PCR; TCRdb's copy has only in-frame clones and leaves some out. The sample contains some 15,000 clones, around 86% of which appear only once. Sequenced: PBMCs. Receptors originate from a human donor in good health.

Here the CDR3 DNA reads TGCGCCAGCAGCCTGGACACGACAGGGGGTACACATGGCTACACCTTC. Amino acid sequence: CASSLDTTGGTHGYTF. The V call is TRBV5-1, the J call TRBJ1-2; TRBD1 aligns across 9 bases. The CDR3 consists of 16 residues. V lost 4 bases, J lost 6 bases, and 13 bases stayed unmatched. The germline CDR1 and CDR2 sequences are SGHRS and YFSETQ.

The V call is TRBV29-1, the J call TRBJ1-2; D remains unclear. The CDR3 has 12 residues. Germline CDR1 reads SQVTM; CDR2 reads ANQGSEA. V shed 6 bases and J shed 5 bases, with 13 bases lying between them. The CDR3 spells CSVALTLYGYTF. CDR3 in DNA: TGCAGCGTGGCCCTCACACTATATGGCTACACCTTC. Full variable domain (remainder filled in from reference TRBV29-1 and TRBJ1-2): SAVISQKPSRDICQRGTSLTIQCQVDSQVTMMFWYRQQPGQSLTLIATANQGSEATYESGFVIDKFPISRPNLTFSTLTVSNMSPEDSSIYLCSVALTLYGYTFGSGTRLTVV.

The rearrangement joins TRBV10-3 to TRBJ2-3; 7 nucleotides match TRBD2. Per germline, CDR1 ENHRY and CDR2 SYGVKD. The CDR3 is made up of 18 amino acids. The V and J ends lost 5 bases and 2 bases, in that order; junction bases with no gene match: 16. CDR3 DNA: TGTGCCATCAGTATTCAATTGGAAAGGCTAGCGGCCACAGATACGCAGTATTTT. This codes for CAISIQLERLAATDTQYF.

The chain is built from TRBV5-1 and TRBJ2-1, with a tentative D call TRBD1 (6 bases). V was pared by 4 bases and J by 7 bases, with 24 bases between. Germline CDR1 is SGHRS and CDR2 is YFSETQ. The CDR3 spans 17 residues. Written as DNA, the CDR3 is TGCGCCAGCAGCGGGGGCAGGCTTCGTAGTACGTCGAATGAGCAGTTCTTC. It translates to CASSGGRLRSTSNEQFF. The complete variable domain, with remaining parts taken from reference TRBV5-1 and TRBJ2-1, reads KAGVTQTPRYLIKTRGQQVTLSCSPISGHRSVSWYQQTPGQGLQFLFEYFSETQRNKGNFPGRFSGRQFSNSRSEMNVSTLELGDSALYLCASSGGRLRSTSNEQFFGPGTRLTVL.

This chain joins TRBV5-4 and TRBJ2-5; 14 bases are shared with TRBD2. Germline V CDR1 and CDR2: SGHNT, YYREEE (reference sequence). The CDR3 extends over 16 amino acids. V lost 2 bases to trimming and J lost 4 bases; unmatched junction nucleotides: 4. The CDR3 DNA reads TGTGCCAGCAGCTTCCGACTAGCGGGAGGGTTAGAGACCCAGTACTTC. Amino acids: CASSFRLAGGLETQYF.

This chain uses TRBV11-2 with TRBJ2-3; D uncertain. There are 16 residues in the CDR3. Germline V gene sequence: CDR1 SGHAT, CDR2 FQNNGV. V was shortened by 6 bases and J by 0 bases, with 16 bases between the two germline ends. The CDR3: CASSSRSRLSTDTQYF. The DNA of the CDR3 is TGTGCCAGCAGTTCAAGATCGAGGTTAAGCACAGATACGCAGTATTTT.

The CDR3 sequence is CASSGGPTDTQYF. The CDR3 DNA is TGCGCCAGCAGTGGGGGGCCCACAGATACGCAGTATTTT. The gene calls are TRBV10-2 and TRBJ2-3, with D possibly being TRBD1 (6 bases). V shed 4 bases and J shed 2 bases, with 7 bases lying between them. Germline V lookup: CDR1 WSHSY, CDR2 SAAADI. This CDR3 spans 13 amino acids.

The chain carries TRBV6-6 and TRBJ2-3; 10 bases map to TRBD2. This CDR3 region has 16 residues. CDR1 and CDR2 (germline): MNHNY, SVGAGI (reference sequence). The V and J ends lost 0 bases and 6 bases, in that order; junction bases with no gene match: 6. The CDR3 sequence is CASSYSASGSWDTQYF. Written as DNA, the CDR3 is TGTGCCAGCAGTTACTCGGCTAGCGGGAGCTGGGATACGCAGTATTTT.

This sequence joins TRBV7-9 and TRBJ2-1; TRBD1 agrees at 11 bases. In germline, CDR1 is SEHNR, CDR2 FQNEAQ (reference sequence). The CDR3 is 16 amino acids. V shed 5 bases and J 7 bases; nucleotides not matched to a gene: 10. CDR3 DNA sequence: TGTGCCAGCAGCGCAGTAGGGACAGGGGGACAAAATGAGCAGTTCTTC. Translation: CASSAVGTGGQNEQFF.

The V and J genes are TRBV5-8 and TRBJ2-7, with D tentatively TRBD1 (5 bases). The germline V and J ends were trimmed by 1 base and 7 bases, with 12 bases remaining between them. The CDR3 is 13 residues long. From germline, CDR1 is SGHTS and CDR2 YDEGEE. For the CDR3, the DNA is TGTGCCAGCAGCTTGAGGGGCTCGGGTGAGCAGTACTTC. Protein sequence: CASSLRGSGEQYF.

This clone was seen only a few times. The CDR3 is CASSQDGRGYEQYF. CDR3 DNA: TGTGCCAGCAGCCAAGACGGAAGGGGTTACGAGCAGTACTTC. The chain joins TRBV14 to TRBJ2-7; maybe TRBD1 (5 bases). Trimming cost V 0 bases and J 4 bases, with 10 bases left between them. CDR3 length: 14 amino acids. The germline gives CDR1 SGHDN, CDR2 FVKESK.

The rearrangement uses TRBV5-1 and TRBJ2-2; 15 nucleotides agree with TRBD2. V lost 4 bases to trimming and J lost 4 bases; unmatched junction nucleotides: 5. In germline, CDR1 is SGHRS, CDR2 YFSETQ. The CDR3 has 17 residues. The CDR3 region is CASSPLGLAGGTGELFF. For the CDR3, the DNA is TGCGCCAGCAGCCCGCTGGGACTAGCGGGAGGCACCGGGGAGCTGTTTTTT. Supplemented by reference TRBV5-1 and TRBJ2-2, the full variable domain reads KAGVTQTPRYLIKTRGQQVTLSCSPISGHRSVSWYQQTPGQGLQFLFEYFSETQRNKGNFPGRFSGRQFSNSRSEMNVSTLELGDSALYLCASSPLGLAGGTGELFFGEGSRLTVL.

V usage is TRBV7-9 and J usage is TRBJ1-1, with D perhaps TRBD1 (6 bases). Germline V gene data show CDR1 as SEHNR and CDR2 as FQNEAQ (reference sequence). V gave up 1 base and J gave up 5 bases, with 11 bases separating them. This CDR3 has 14 residues. This CDR3 reads CASSLDRARTEAFF. DNA for the CDR3: TGTGCCAGCAGCTTAGACAGGGCTCGTACTGAAGCTTTCTTT. The full variable domain, its missing parts supplied by reference TRBV7-9 and TRBJ1-1, is DTGVSQNPRHKITKRGQNVTFRCDPISEHNRLYWYRQTLGQGPEFLTYFQNEAQLEKSRLLSDRFSAERPKGSFSTLEIQRTEQGDSAMYLCASSLDRARTEAFFGQGTRLTVV.

The rearrangement uses TRBV5-6 and TRBJ2-7; 7 positions agree with TRBD1. This CDR3 has 15 residues. The germline V gene has CDR1 SGHDT and CDR2 YYEEEE. Trimming cost V 5 bases and J 0 bases; bases outside gene matches: 8. CDR3 bases: TGTGCCAGCAGTTTACAAACAGGGGCCTCCTACGAGCAGTACTTC. This translates into CASSLQTGASYEQYF.

The chain uses TRBV10-3 and TRBJ2-3, with a weak D call TRBD1 (5 bases). V dropped 4 bases and J dropped 2 bases, with 13 bases sitting between them. Germline V gives CDR1 ENHRY, CDR2 SYGVKD. The CDR3 sequence is 15 residues long. The chain's CDR3 is CAISVKGPLTDTQYF. Written as DNA, the CDR3 is TGTGCCATCAGTGTTAAGGGGCCCCTCACAGATACGCAGTATTTT.

This sequence joins TRBV7-2 and TRBJ2-3, with D unclear. Germline V gene sequence: CDR1 SGHTA, CDR2 FQGNSA. CDR3 size: 15 residues. V was clipped by 2 bases and J by 0 bases, with 9 bases between them. DNA of the CDR3: TGTGCCAGCAGCTTAAACTCCCCTAGCACAGATACGCAGTATTTT. Translated, it gives CASSLNSPSTDTQYF.

The rearrangement uses TRBV28 and TRBJ2-2; 8 bases align to TRBD1. Losses at the gene ends were 2 bases for V and 8 bases for J; bases not matched to a gene: 4. The CDR3 sequence is 14 residues long. Germline CDR1 and CDR2: MDHEN and SYDVKM. CDR3 sequence: CASSLRQGRGELFF. The CDR3 nucleotides are TGTGCCAGCAGTTTAAGACAGGGGCGTGGGGAGCTGTTTTTT. The full variable domain, its missing parts supplied by reference TRBV28 and TRBJ2-2, is DVKVTQSSRYLVKRTGEKVFLECVQDMDHENMFWYRQDPGLGLRLIYFSYDVKMKEKGDIPEGYSVSREKKERFSLILESASTNQTSMYLCASSLRQGRGELFFGEGSRLTVL.

The chain has TRBV6-5 and TRBJ1-2; the match to TRBD1 covers 8 bases. With 6 bases clipped from V and 4 bases from J, the junction kept 10 bases outside the gene matches. The CDR3 has 15 residues. CDR1 and CDR2 from the germline V gene are MNHEY and SVGAGI. Here the CDR3 DNA reads TGTGCCAGCAGACGGACAGGGTTTGGACCCTATGGCTACACCTTC. It translates to CASRRTGFGPYGYTF.

V gene TRBV10-2 combines with J gene TRBJ1-5; D gene ambiguous. CDR1 and CDR2 (germline): WSHSY, SAAADI. This CDR3 is 15 amino acids long. Trimming left V 2 bases short and J 2 bases short, with 10 bases between. The CDR3 region is CASSEGPGGNQPQHF. The CDR3 DNA reads TGCGCCAGCAGTGAGGGCCCCGGGGGCAATCAGCCCCAGCATTTT.

The V gene is TRBV28, the J gene TRBJ2-7; 8 nucleotides line up with TRBD2. Looked up from germline, CDR1 is MDHEN and CDR2 is SYDVKM. With 1 base clipped from V and 2 bases from J, the junction kept 13 bases outside the gene matches. The CDR3 covers 18 residues. CDR3 in amino acids: CASSLSLGGARGAYEQYF. CDR3 sequence (DNA): TGTGCCAGCAGTTTATCGCTCGGGGGGGCCCGGGGAGCCTACGAGCAGTACTTC.

The chain recombines TRBV6-1 with TRBJ2-2, with D perhaps TRBD2 (5 bases). Trimming took off 4 bases at V and 3 bases at J, with 24 bases between the two ends. Germline V CDR1 and CDR2: MNHNS, SASEGT. The CDR3 totals 19 residues. This CDR3 is CASSGVPYQPWTYTGELFF. CDR3 nucleotides: TGTGCCAGCAGTGGAGTCCCCTACCAGCCGTGGACTTACACCGGGGAGCTGTTTTTT.

This chain uses TRBV6-7 with TRBJ2-5; D is undetermined. TRBV6-7 is labeled an ORF, and its function is uncertain. There are 11 residues in the CDR3. V shed 6 bases and J shed 2 bases, with 4 bases lying between them. The CDR3 is CASSLQETQYF. Written as DNA, the CDR3 is TGTGCCAGCAGCCTACAAGAGACCCAGTACTTC.